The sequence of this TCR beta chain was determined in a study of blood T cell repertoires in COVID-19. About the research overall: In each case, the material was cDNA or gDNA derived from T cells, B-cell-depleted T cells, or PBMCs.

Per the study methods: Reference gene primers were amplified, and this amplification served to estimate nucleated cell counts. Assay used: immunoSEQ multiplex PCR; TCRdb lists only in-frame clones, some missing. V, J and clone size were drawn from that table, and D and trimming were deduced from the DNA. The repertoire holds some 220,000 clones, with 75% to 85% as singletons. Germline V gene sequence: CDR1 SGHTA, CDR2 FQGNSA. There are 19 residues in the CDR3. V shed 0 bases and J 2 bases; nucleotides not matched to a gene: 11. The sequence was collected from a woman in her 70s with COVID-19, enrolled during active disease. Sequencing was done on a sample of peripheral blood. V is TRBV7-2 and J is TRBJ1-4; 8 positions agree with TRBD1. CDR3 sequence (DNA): TGTGCCAGCAGCTTAGCTGCGAGCAGGGGGCGGGCGACTAATGAAAAACTGTTTTTT. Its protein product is CASSLAASRGRATNEKLFF.